This T cell receptor (beta chain) derives from a study of blood T cells in healthy people across ages. Study-level results: TCR beta diversity correlated strongly with naive T cell percentage.

The CDR3 has 14 residues. The V and J ends lost 4 bases and 5 bases, in that order; junction bases with no gene match: 1. CDR1 KGHDR and CDR2 SFDVKD come from the germline V gene. Healthy Caucasian individuals from Russia aged roughly 6 to 100 served as donors. Total RNA, at least 6 micrograms per sample, was extracted from PBMCs. The authors ran a second PCR of about 7 to 12 cycles using a sample-barcoded 5' primer and a J-beta primer mix. TCRdb reprocessed the 5' RACE reads with MiXCR, giving one entry per CDR3 protein. The sample has 1 million or so distinct CDR3 sequences, 35% to 50% seen once. Comment on this clonotype: No antigen is known for it.

The chain uses TRBV24-1 and TRBJ1-2; 12 nucleotides align to TRBD1. Material for sequencing was blood. This clonotype was obtained from a woman aged 60 to 75 in good health. CDR3 protein: CATSEGQGAYGYTF. In DNA, the CDR3 is TGTGCCACCAGTGAGGGACAGGGGGCATATGGCTACACCTTC.